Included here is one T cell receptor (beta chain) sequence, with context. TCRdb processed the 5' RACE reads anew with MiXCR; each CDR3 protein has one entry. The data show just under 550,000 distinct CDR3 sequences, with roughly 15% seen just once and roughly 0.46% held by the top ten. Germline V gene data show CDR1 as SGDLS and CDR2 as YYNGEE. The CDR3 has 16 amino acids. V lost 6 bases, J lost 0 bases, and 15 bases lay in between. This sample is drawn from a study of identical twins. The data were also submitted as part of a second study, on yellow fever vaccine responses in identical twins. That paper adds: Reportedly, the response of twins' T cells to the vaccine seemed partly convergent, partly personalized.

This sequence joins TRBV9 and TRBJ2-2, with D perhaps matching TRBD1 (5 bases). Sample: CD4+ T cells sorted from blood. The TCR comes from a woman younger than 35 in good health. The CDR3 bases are TGTGCCAGCACTCGGACAACCGGACCGAACACCGGGGAGCTGTTTTTT. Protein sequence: CASTRTTGPNTGELFF.